This T cell receptor (beta chain) was sequenced during a study of T cells in localized non-small cell lung cancer. A remark on this clone: Its antigen remains unknown.

The method was immunoSEQ multiplex PCR; TCRdb's version includes in-frame clones alone and lacks a portion of them. The profile shows approximately 23,000 clones, about 89% of them singletons. The study, taken as a whole, reports: For the top 100 tumor clones, a median about 56 also appeared in adjacent lung. Prolonged overall survival went with higher T cell density in the blood. The study sequenced only one region of the tumor. As a result, intratumor heterogeneity could not be excluded and remains possible. The greatest T cell clonality was found in uninvolved adjacent lung (higher than in tumor).

CDR1 and CDR2 (germline): ENHRY, SYGVKD. The CDR3 extends over 15 amino acids. Trimming took 6 bases from V and 0 from J; bases not matched to a gene: 5. Sequencing was performed on peripheral blood, taken before any cancer treatment. The V and J genes are TRBV10-3 and TRBJ1-1; TRBD1 agrees at 9 bases. This TCR was sampled from a male donor aged 60 or over with stage I lung adenocarcinoma. Here the CDR3 reads CAISSGTGMNTEAFF. In nucleotides, the CDR3 is TGTGCCATCAGCTCCGGGACAGGGATGAACACTGAAGCTTTCTTT.